This TCR beta chain comes out of a study of cytomegalovirus exposure and HLA in healthy donors (TCRdb year 2017). The study in broad terms: An earlier analysis of some 620 of the donors reported 250 to 350 Gb of sequence data and around 110 million unique TCR beta sequences obtained from roughly 170 million T cells. About 330 gigabases of sequencing data and around 80 million unique TCR sequences made up an early release that covered approximately 650 HLA-typed donors. Among the roughly 400 genotyped donors, 81% belonged to the genetic ancestry cluster associated with self-reported Caucasian donors. The study aimed to test whether cataloging public T cell receptors could reveal signatures of past pathogen exposure. Using immunosequencing, the study profiled T cell repertoires from about 610 subjects and related those repertoires to cytomegalovirus serostatus. A separate validation cohort of more than 100 different subjects was used in addition to the approximately 670-subject first cohort. High-throughput TCR immunosequencing, statistical association of individual TCRs with disease status, and machine learning were combined to predict cytomegalovirus infection status. In a later analysis, previously published TCR beta repertoires from about 670 donors were re-analyzed and high-resolution HLA genotyping was added so that TCR occurrence patterns could be studied. The later analysis used no new phenotypic data to find candidate immune exposures, relying instead on TCR beta sequences and their occurrence across donors. To decide whether each TCR beta V gene segment behaved as functional or pseudogenic, an earlier analysis of some 600 of the donors relied on high-throughput TCR beta sequencing. Donor age, sex, ethnicity and CMV serostatus were compiled together with the repertoire data. In a later genetic analysis, genome-wide SNP genotypes for about three fifths of the 666 donors were used, and that subset was treated as a discovery cohort. All discovery cohort repertoires had been generated on a single sequencing platform. Class I and class II HLA loci were covered by the typing at four-digit resolution. The number of typed donors differed by locus: 629-630 for A, B, C, DRB1 and DQB1; 500 to 550 for DQA1; some 590 for DPA1; and some 430 for DPB1. Four or five DR-DQ haplotypes were treated as single units for association and clustering because of strong linkage in the cohort. Among around 400 genotyped donors of the cohort, an average of approximately 240,000 unique TCR beta nucleotide sequences were sequenced per donor, around 20% of them non-productive. Here is what the overall study found, with its caveats: Specific HLA alleles were associated with roughly 16,000 TCR beta sequences at a false discovery rate of 0.05 in a later analysis. Strong co-occurrence of HLA alleles, especially DR and DQ, made assigning TCR associations to individual alleles difficult. The sequencing pipeline was judged likely to have produced a cluster of highly shared sequence variants as a technical artifact. In a later analysis, most CMV-associated TCR beta chains were found to appear HLA-restricted, with HLA associations seemingly driven largely by CMV exposure. Because HLA typing was missing for some donors at each locus, association tests included only the typed subset. Presence/absence analyses assumed roughly uniform sequencing depth across donors, an assumption that may not hold. While some public TCRs were present in many individuals, most TCR sequences turned up only very rarely across donors. The study gave a list of more than 150 TCR beta chains associated with cytomegalovirus. In a later analysis, HLA-associated TCR beta chains showed more clonal expansion and lower generation probabilities than non-associated chains that were equally common. It was suggested by the authors that the approach could potentially be generalized to other disease states and immunological phenotypes. Only TCR beta chains were sequenced in this cohort, and the absence of alpha or paired-chain data limited detectable features. In vitro tests confirmed that a few of the cytomegalovirus-associated TCR beta chains recognize cytomegalovirus antigens. Compared with the roughly 670-donor mean, donors in an Asian-associated ancestry cluster had fewer N-insertions in productive TCRs, according to a later genetic analysis. V-gene and J-gene trimming of TCR beta chains was associated with a missense DCLRE1C variant in a later genetic analysis, and the association was replicated in an independent cohort. A further reported finding was that TCR beta sequences accurately predicted the HLA-A and HLA-B alleles for most subjects in the first cohort. A later analysis found that TCR association rates varied across HLA loci, with DRB1 alleles showing the most associated TCRs and HLA-C alleles the fewest. Some IMGT-functional V segments, including TRBV6-2 and TRBV6-3, could not be distinguished by the 87-base-pair reads and were therefore excluded. Linkage disequilibrium might explain the correlated functional status among segregating V segments, but an unknown experimental factor could not be ruled out. CMV serostatus was the only immune exposure information available for the cohort. Cytomegalovirus status was reported to be diagnosed by the classifier with high specificity and sensitivity in both the original and validation cohorts. According to a later analysis, parvovirus B19, influenza, CMV and Epstein-Barr virus appeared linked to several top co-occurrence clusters. Broadly in line with IMGT annotations, most TCR beta V segments showed up in productive rearrangements about 87% or about 30% of the time in an earlier analysis of around 600 of the donors. Because counts were too low, seventeen rarely observed V segments, including chromosome 9 orphons, were excluded from the earlier analysis of several hundred of the donors.

Concerning this clone: Its target antigen remains unknown. One base away there is no much larger clone; base qualities are not given.

Measured from the cysteine to the phenylalanine, the CDR3 is 12 residues long. The only DNA kept is the CDR3, 36 bases in frame from the first base. The germline V gene sets CDR1 to SNHLY and CDR2 to FYNNEI. The junction carries 5 bases between V and J, which are trimmed by 5 bases and 1 base respectively. The library was generated by the immunoSEQ multiplex PCR assay. A mixture of 60 forward primers for TCR Vbeta segments and 13 reverse primers for TCR Jbeta segments was used in the multiplex PCR. A multiplex PCR assay on genomic DNA amplified the CDR3 region of rearranged TCR beta genes. The Illumina HiSeq System was used to sequence the amplified TCR beta libraries as 87-base-pair reads. For the original study's pipeline: In a later analysis, 77 million or so unique TCR beta chains were counted across the 650 to 700 repertoires, and about 9.9 million of these chains were shared by at least two donors. A nearest-neighbor algorithm error-corrected the raw reads and collapsed the reads into unique sequences, merging closely related sequences to remove PCR and sequencing errors. To assign V, D and J gene segments, CDR3 sequences were aligned to IMGT reference sequences. For a sequence to be retained, a match of at least six nucleotides to both a V gene segment and a J gene segment was required. A rearrangement counted as productive if the CDR3 had no stop codons and remained in frame with V and J, and every other rearrangement counted as non-productive. CDR3 was defined according to IMGT convention as the region running from the second conserved V-encoded cysteine to the conserved J-encoded phenylalanine. The earlier analysis of some 550 of the donors excluded any sequence lacking an unambiguous match to a single V gene segment. In an earlier analysis of some 590 of the donors, a V segment was called functional when productive rearrangements were above 56.7%, and segregating when the standard deviation between donors exceeded 5%. A statistical classification framework was built for diagnosing cytomegalovirus status from the catalog of TCR beta chain sequences. In a later analysis, V and J genes were assigned by comparing TCR nucleotide sequences against IMGT/GENE-DB human TR gene sequences. In a later analysis, CDR3 sequences and most-parsimonious VDJ recombination scenarios were assigned using the TCRdist pipeline. In a later analysis, each TCR beta chain was defined by its CDR3 amino acid sequence together with its V-gene family, and reads without a unique V-gene family were excluded. To address suspected cross-contamination and a sequencing artifact, a later analysis removed under 600 highly shared, low-generation-probability nucleotide sequences. In a later analysis, a clonal expansion index was calculated for each public chain from normalized within-repertoire ranks of inferred template counts. In a later analysis, generation probabilities were computed using a VDJ recombination model fitted to out-of-frame rearrangements, and the results were checked against IGoR. In a later analysis, hypergeometric tests were used to score TCR-TCR, TCR-HLA and TCR-CMV co-occurrence, with a repertoire-size bias correction applied to TCR pairs. To estimate false discovery rates, a later analysis permuted the HLA or CMV assignments 20 times. A later analysis grouped co-occurring TCRs with DBSCAN, adding TCRdist sequence similarity when clustering within HLA-allele-positive subsets. Repertoires with fewer than 30,000 or more than 120,000 public chains were left out of co-occurrence clustering, as were roughly five repertoires with anomalous nucleotide sharing. Drawn from immuneACCESS, this table holds only the in-frame rearrangements with V and J called that TCRdb kept. Clones are partly lost; checked studies trace under half to an unresolved V gene and leave the rest unexplained. That table is the source of V, J and clone size, and D and trimming were worked out from the DNA. This sample lists about 160,000 clones; roughly 70% were detected once. Almost 3% of the sample belongs to the ten largest clones.

The cohort was made up of approximately 670 healthy bone marrow donors. All cohort members were sampled while nominally healthy, although unrecorded immune exposures were likely present. The donor was CMV seropositive and was included in the group of 300 or so seropositive cohort members. A peripheral blood sample was provided by each donor, and peripheral blood mononuclear cells were used for TCR beta sequencing. Genomic DNA was extracted from the blood cell samples with the Qiagen DNeasy Blood Extraction Kit. This sequence was found in a woman aged 45 to 65 in good health and CMV-seropositive. The chain was built from TRBV2 and TRBJ1-1, with the identity of the D gene unclear. The sample consisted of PBMCs. The DNA is as follows: TGTGCCAGCAGTATACAGAACACTGAAGCTTTCTTT. It translates as CASSIQNTEAFF.